This is a list of T cell receptor beta chains from one sample in a study of blood T cell repertoires in COVID-19. Clones were sequenced by immunoSEQ multiplex PCR, and TCRdb holds only the in-frame ones, with some missing. The data hold about 210,000 clones, with 70% to 90% observed a single time. Sequencing used peripheral blood. These receptors all stem from a woman between 50 and 59 years old with active or convalescent COVID-19. Both conserved end residues are part of each CDR3. Fields, in order: CDR3 length, V gene, clone size, J gene, D gene, CDR3 DNA, CDR3 protein. D genes are given only for firm matches. Not all rows give a size; the values are once, few, many and, for expanded clones, a class.

13	TRBV11-2	-	TRBJ2-5	-	TGTGCCAGCAGCTTAGATCGGGGGGAGACCCAGTACTTC	CASSLDRGETQYF
13	TRBV10-3	-	TRBJ2-7	-	TGTGCCTCGACCGGGACATCTGCCTACGAGCAGTACTTC	CASTGTSAYEQYF
14	TRBV6-5	-	TRBJ2-2	-	TGTGCCAGCGTACGACAGACGAACACCGGGGAGCTGTTTTTT	CASVRQTNTGELFF
14	TRBV7-3	-	TRBJ1-1	-	TGTGCCAGCAGTCGAGACAGGTGGGACACTGAAGCTTTCTTT	CASSRDRWDTEAFF
12	TRBV2	-	TRBJ2-1	-	TGTGCCAGCAGTCGTACAGGAAAAGAGCAGTTCTTC	CASSRTGKEQFF
13	TRBV11-2	-	TRBJ1-1	-	TGTGCCAGCAGCCGACAGGTGGCCACTGAAGCTTTCTTT	CASSRQVATEAFF
15	TRBV11-2	-	TRBJ2-7	TRBD1	TGTGCCAGCAGCTTAGCTCCGGGACAGGGTTACGAGCAGTACTTC	CASSLAPGQGYEQYF
15	TRBV28	-	TRBJ2-4	TRBD1	TGTGCCAGCAGGCCCTCCAGGGGGAAAATAAACATTCAGTACTTC	CASRPSRGKINIQYF
12	TRBV24-1	-	TRBJ1-4	-	TGTGCCACCAGTGATTCGAGTGAAAAACTGTTTTTT	CATSDSSEKLFF
14	TRBV18	-	TRBJ2-3	-	TGTGCCAGCTCACGGGACTCCGAGGAAGATACGCAGTATTTT	CASSRDSEEDTQYF
15	TRBV24-1	-	TRBJ2-1	TRBD1	TGTGCCACCAGTGATTCCAGACAGGACAGGAATGAGCAGTTCTTC	CATSDSRQDRNEQFF
15	TRBV27	-	TRBJ2-1	TRBD2	TGTGCCAGCAGGAGCGGGGGGGCCACACTCGATGAGCAGTTCTTC	CASRSGGATLDEQFF
16	TRBV6-4	-	TRBJ1-4	TRBD1	TGTGCCAGCAGTGACTCCTCAGGGACAGGTCGAGAAAAACTGTTTTTT	CASSDSSGTGREKLFF
16	TRBV2	-	TRBJ2-2	TRBD2	TGTGCCAGCAGCCGGACTAGCGGGAGAACGGGCGGGGAGCTGTTTTTT	CASSRTSGRTGGELFF
13	TRBV5-5	once	TRBJ1-1	-	TGTGCCAGCAACACATGGGGGGACACTGAAGCTTTCTTT	CASNTWGDTEAFF
14	TRBV15	-	TRBJ1-2	TRBD1	TGTGCCACCAGCAGTGGGGGGACAGGGATCGGCTACACCTTC	CATSSGGTGIGYTF
13	TRBV9	medium-sized	TRBJ1-2	-	TGTGCCAGCAGCGACCCGGGACATGGGGGCTACACCTTC	CASSDPGHGGYTF
15	TRBV6-5	once	TRBJ2-3	-	TGTGCCAGCAGTTACGCAGGGGGGTACGGGGATACGCAGTATTTT	CASSYAGGYGDTQYF
15	TRBV6-4	-	TRBJ1-5	TRBD1	TGTGCCAGCAGCCCAGGACAGGGTGGCAATCAGCCCCAGCATTTT	CASSPGQGGNQPQHF
13	TRBV2	-	TRBJ2-4	-	TGTGCCAGCAGTGGTCAGGGTGGGAACATTCAGTACTTC	CASSGQGGNIQYF
16	TRBV11-2	-	TRBJ2-3	-	TGTGCCAGCAGCACCCAGGGCGTCAGTTACACAGATACGCAGTATTTT	CASSTQGVSYTDTQYF
16	TRBV3-1/TRBV3-2	-	TRBJ2-3	TRBD1	TGTGCCAGCAGTCGCTACGGGACAGAAAACACAGATACGCAGTATTTT	CASSRYGTENTDTQYF
15	TRBV27	-	TRBJ2-3	TRBD2	TGTGCCAGCAGTTTAATTAGCGGGAGCCCAGATACGCAGTATTTT	CASSLISGSPDTQYF
15	TRBV7-9	-	TRBJ2-2	TRBD2	TGTGCCAGCAGCCACCTCGCGGGGGACACCGGGGAGCTGTTTTTT	CASSHLAGDTGELFF
20	TRBV4-1	-	TRBJ2-3	TRBD2	TGCGCCAGCAGCCGAACGATGGGACTAGCGGGGACAATTAGCACAGATACGCAGTATTTT	CASSRTMGLAGTISTDTQYF
13	TRBV28	-	TRBJ2-5	TRBD2	TGTGCCAGCAGTGCATCAGCCCTAGCGGCCCAGTACTTC	CASSASALAAQYF
19	TRBV4-2	-	TRBJ2-6	TRBD2	TGTGCCAGCAGCCTCGTTAAGCGGGGATCCCCCTCTGGGGCCAACGTCCTGACTTTC	CASSLVKRGSPSGANVLTF
12	TRBV7-3	-	TRBJ2-5	-	TGTGCCAGCAGCCTTAGCGGCGGAACCCAGTACTTC	CASSLSGGTQYF
12	TRBV28	-	TRBJ2-1	-	TGTGCCAGCAGCCTCATAAGCGCTGAGCAGTTCTTC	CASSLISAEQFF
14	TRBV5-1	-	TRBJ2-3	TRBD2	TGCGCCAGCAGACGGGGGGGAGTCACAGATACGCAGTATTTT	CASRRGGVTDTQYF
18	TRBV7-8	once	TRBJ1-3	-	TGTGCCAGCAGCCCCCGGGCCCCAACGACAGGTTCAGGAAACACCATATATTTT	CASSPRAPTTGSGNTIYF